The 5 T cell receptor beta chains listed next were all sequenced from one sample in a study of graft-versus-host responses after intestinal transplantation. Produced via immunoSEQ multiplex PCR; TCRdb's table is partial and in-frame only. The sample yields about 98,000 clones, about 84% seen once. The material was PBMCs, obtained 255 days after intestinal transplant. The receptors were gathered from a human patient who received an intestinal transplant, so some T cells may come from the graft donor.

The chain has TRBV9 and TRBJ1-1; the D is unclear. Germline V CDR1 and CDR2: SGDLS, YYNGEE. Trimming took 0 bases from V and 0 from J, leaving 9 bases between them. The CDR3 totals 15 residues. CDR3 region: CASSVVRALNTEAFF. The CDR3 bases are TGTGCCAGCAGCGTAGTAAGGGCTCTGAACACTGAAGCTTTCTTT.

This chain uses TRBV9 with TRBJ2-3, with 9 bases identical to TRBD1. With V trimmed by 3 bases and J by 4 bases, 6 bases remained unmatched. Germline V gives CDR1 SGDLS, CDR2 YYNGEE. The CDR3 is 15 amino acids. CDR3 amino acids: CASSEGDRVADTQYF. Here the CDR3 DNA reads TGTGCCAGCAGCGAAGGGGACAGGGTGGCAGATACGCAGTATTTT.

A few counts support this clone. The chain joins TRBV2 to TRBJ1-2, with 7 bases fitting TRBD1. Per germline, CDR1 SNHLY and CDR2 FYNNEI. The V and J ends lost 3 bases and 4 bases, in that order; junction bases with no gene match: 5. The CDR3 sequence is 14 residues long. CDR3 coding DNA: TGTGCCAGCAGTGACAGGGGGGCCATCTATGGCTACACCTTC. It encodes CASSDRGAIYGYTF.

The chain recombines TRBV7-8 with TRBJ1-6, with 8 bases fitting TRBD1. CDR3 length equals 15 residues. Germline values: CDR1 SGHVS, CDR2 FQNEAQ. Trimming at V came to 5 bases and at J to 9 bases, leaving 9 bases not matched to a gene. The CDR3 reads CASSPSLGTGSPLHF. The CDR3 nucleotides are TGTGCCAGCAGCCCCTCCCTCGGGACAGGTTCACCCCTCCACTTT.

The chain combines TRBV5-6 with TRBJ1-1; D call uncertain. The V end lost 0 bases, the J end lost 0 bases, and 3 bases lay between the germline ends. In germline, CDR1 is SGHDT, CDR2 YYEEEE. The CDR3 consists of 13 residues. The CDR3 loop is CASSLGLNTEAFF. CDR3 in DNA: TGTGCCAGCAGCTTGGGCCTGAACACTGAAGCTTTCTTT.